This TCR beta chain was captured by sequencing in a study of blood T cell repertoires in COVID-19. Study overall: Specimens from acute and convalescent COVID-19 originated in the United States, Italy and Spain.

This clone was observed many times. Losses at the gene ends were 4 bases for V and 0 bases for J; bases not matched to a gene: 3. The germline V gene encodes CDR1 ENHRY and CDR2 SYGVKD. CDR3 length: 16 residues. Original processing methods: Nucleated cell number was recorded as an estimate derived from reference gene primer amplification. Data came from immunoSEQ multiplex PCR; TCRdb stores just in-frame clones and leaves some out. That table furnishes V, J and clone size, whereas the DNA furnished D and trimming. The sample consists of 85,000 to 100,000 clones, 72% of them appearing once. This sequence joins TRBV10-3 and TRBJ2-6; 7 positions agree with TRBD1. The TCR originated in a woman aged 60-70 years in a cohort sampled during active or convalescent COVID-19. Material for sequencing was peripheral blood. The CDR3 here is CAISGGTVSGANVLTF. In DNA, the CDR3 is TGTGCCATCAGTGGGGGGACAGTCTCTGGGGCCAACGTCCTGACTTTC.